The sequence of this TCR beta chain was determined in a study of shared clonotypes between healthy human individuals. Methods used by the authors: Filtering differed, since immunoSEQ gave only junction sequences and no quality scores. Clones were read by immunoSEQ multiplex PCR, and TCRdb kept only the in-frame ones, dropping some. The V and J calls and clone size are taken from that table; D and trimming were inferred from the DNA. The table has around 370,000 clones, 90% to 97% seen once. The length of the CDR3 is 11 residues. V lost 3 bases and J 7 bases, leaving 4 bases between the germline ends. In germline, CDR1 is MNHNS, CDR2 SASEGT.

The origin of this receptor is a man aged 25 to 45 in good health. The rearrangement links TRBV6-1 to TRBJ1-5; D is uncertain. The sequencing sample was made of memory CD8+ T cells sorted from blood. The subset is: CD45RO+ cells pooled with CCR7-negative TemRA cells. CDR3 region: CASSEEQPQHF. In nucleotides, the CDR3 is TGTGCCAGCAGTGAGGAACAGCCCCAGCATTTT.